This T cell receptor (beta chain) is drawn from a study of PD-1 blockade in classical Hodgkin lymphoma. At the level of the study: Treatment was intravenous nivolumab, 3 mg/kg every 2 weeks, until progression.

The method was immunoSEQ multiplex PCR; TCRdb's version includes in-frame clones alone and lacks a portion of them. The table shows 75,000 to 95,000 clones, with 83% occurring only once. The time point: cycle 4 day 1 (C4D1), after around six weeks of nivolumab. All patients experienced relapse after autologous stem cell transplantation, and brentuximab vedotin exposure was variable. V gave up 3 bases and J gave up 1 base; unmatched junction bases: 4. The CDR3 contains 15 residues. CDR1 is SGDLS, CDR2 YYNGEE, per germline. The study's findings and limits: A significant rise in TCR diversity by C4D1 was seen for CD4+ but not CD8+ cells. Nothing has yet pinned down what causes the repertoire differences, possibly disease activity or prior therapy.

This clone was found a few times. Its antigen is undetermined. The material was peripheral blood mononuclear cells (PBMCs), obtained before the fourth cycle of nivolumab. This chain uses TRBV9 with TRBJ2-5; 9 bases fit TRBD1. This sequence originates from a human donor with classical Hodgkin lymphoma. Here the CDR3 reads CASSGGQGGQETQYF. DNA for the CDR3: TGTGCCAGCAGCGGGGGACAGGGCGGCCAAGAGACCCAGTACTTC.